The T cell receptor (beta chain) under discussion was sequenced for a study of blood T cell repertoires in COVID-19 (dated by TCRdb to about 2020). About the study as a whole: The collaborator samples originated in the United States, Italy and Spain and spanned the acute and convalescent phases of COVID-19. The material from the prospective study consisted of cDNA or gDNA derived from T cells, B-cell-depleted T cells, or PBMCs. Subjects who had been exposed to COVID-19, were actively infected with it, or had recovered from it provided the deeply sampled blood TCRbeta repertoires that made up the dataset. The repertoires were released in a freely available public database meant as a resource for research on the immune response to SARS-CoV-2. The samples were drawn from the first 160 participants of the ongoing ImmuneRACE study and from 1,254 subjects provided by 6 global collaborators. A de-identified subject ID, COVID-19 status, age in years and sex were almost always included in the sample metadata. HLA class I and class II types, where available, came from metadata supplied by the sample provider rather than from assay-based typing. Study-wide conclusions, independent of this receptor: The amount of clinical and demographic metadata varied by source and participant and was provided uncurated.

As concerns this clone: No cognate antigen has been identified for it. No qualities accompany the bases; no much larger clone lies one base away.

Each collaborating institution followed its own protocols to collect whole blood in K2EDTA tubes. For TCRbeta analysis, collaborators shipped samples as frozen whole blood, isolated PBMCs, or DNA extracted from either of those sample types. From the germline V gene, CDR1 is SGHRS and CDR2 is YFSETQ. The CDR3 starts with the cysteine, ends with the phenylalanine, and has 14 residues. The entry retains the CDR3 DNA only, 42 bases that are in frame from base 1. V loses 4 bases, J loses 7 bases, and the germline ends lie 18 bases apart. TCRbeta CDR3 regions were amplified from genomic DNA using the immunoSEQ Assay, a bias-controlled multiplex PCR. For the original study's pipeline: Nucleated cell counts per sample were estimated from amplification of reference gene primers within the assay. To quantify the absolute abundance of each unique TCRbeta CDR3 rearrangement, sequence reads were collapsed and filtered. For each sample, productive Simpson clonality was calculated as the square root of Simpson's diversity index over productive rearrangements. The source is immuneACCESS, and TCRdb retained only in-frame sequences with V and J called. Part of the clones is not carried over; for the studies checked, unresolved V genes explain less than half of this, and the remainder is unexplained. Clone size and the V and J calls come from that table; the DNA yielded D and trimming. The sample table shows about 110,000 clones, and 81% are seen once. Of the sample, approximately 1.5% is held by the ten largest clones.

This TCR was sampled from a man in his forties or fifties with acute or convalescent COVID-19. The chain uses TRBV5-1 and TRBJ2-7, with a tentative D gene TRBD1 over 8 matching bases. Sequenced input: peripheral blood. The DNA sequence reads TGCGCCAGCAGCCCGCAGGACAGGGAGGGAGAGCAGTACTTC. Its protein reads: CASSPQDREGEQYF.